The present entry profiles one TCR beta chain with its context. The antigen remains unidentified. This entry belongs to a study of CD4 T cells in relation to SARS-CoV-2 and coronaviruses. About the study: PBMCs were cultured with antigen for 10 days before TCR beta sequencing. The restricting HLA molecule for shared crossreactive spike epitopes was mapped.

The unexposed donors gave CD4+ T cells in about 2011-2019, prior to COVID-19. After approximately 10 days of culture, CD4+ T cells were isolated. Cells permitting, SARS-CoV-2 S/N and four cold-coronavirus spikes were tested on unexposed-donor CD4+ T cells. Broader study findings: In roughly 60% of donors, memory CD4+ clonotypes crossrecognized SARS-CoV-2 and at least one common cold coronavirus spike.

Method: immunoSEQ multiplex PCR; TCRdb's copy keeps in-frame clones and lacks some. The sample yields tens of thousands of clones, around 75% seen once. Trimming removed 0 bases at V and 4 bases at J, with 13 bases between. This CDR3 spans 15 amino acids. Germline lookup yields CDR1 SGDLS and CDR2 YYNGEE. This sequence was found in a human donor in good health. The rearrangement joins TRBV9 to TRBJ1-2; no clear D. Sequenced material: CD4+ T cells from PBMCs, cultured in vitro. The CDR3 coding sequence is TGTGCCAGCAGCGTAGCTTACTCCCCAGGCTATGGCTACACCTTC. It specifies CASSVAYSPGYGYTF.